The entry that follows covers one TCR beta chain sequence. As yet, its antigen is unknown. These data belong to a study of T cell responses to AZD1222 COVID-19 vaccine. General study findings and limits: Increases in Spike-specific TCR breadth and depth were seen after two AZD1222 doses. A mostly white British donor set with more females was recruited, and clonal diversity was possibly underestimated. Repertoire sampling occurred only after the peak T cell response.

This CDR3 is built from 15 residues. Germline V gives CDR1 SGHNT, CDR2 YENEEA. V shed 5 bases and J shed 3 bases, with 13 bases lying between them. Clones were read by immunoSEQ multiplex PCR, and TCRdb kept only the in-frame ones, dropping some. This table holds roughly 95,000 clones, about 94% found once. Here the sequenced sample was peripheral blood, taken 28 days after the second AZD1222 dose. The source of this sequence is an adult who received the AZD1222 COVID-19 vaccine. V gene TRBV11-3 combines with J gene TRBJ1-4; D is unclear. The DNA for the CDR3 is TGTGCCAGCAGCCCTGCAGTCGCCGCTAATGAAAAACTGTTTTTT. It encodes CASSPAVAANEKLFF. Full variable domain (outside the CDR3, taken from reference TRBV11-3 and TRBJ1-4): EAGVVQSPRYKIIEKKQPVAFWCNPISGHNTLYWYLQNLGQGPELLIRYENEEAVDDSQLPKDRFSAERLKGVDSTLKIQPAELGDSAVYLCASSPAVAANEKLFFGSGTQLSVL.